The 7 T cell receptor beta chains presented below share a single source sample, sequenced in a study of regulatory T cells in long-lasting Graves disease. Time point specified: newly diagnosed GD, antithyroid drugs for less than 3 months. Preparation of the TCR library used RNA extracted from PBMCs. Both iRepertoire HTBI primers and Arm-PCR of CDR3 regions were used to build the TCR beta libraries. One entry per CDR3 protein, called by TCRdb with MiXCR from the multiplex PCR reads. The top ten hold 10% of the sample, which has roughly 500,000 distinct CDR3 sequences, 13% seen once. This sample was also put to use in a study of T cells in Graves' hyperthyroidism and ophthalmopathy.

Sequencing used peripheral blood mononuclear cells (PBMCs), obtained at new diagnosis, from a patient treated with antithyroid drugs. These receptor sequences come from a man younger than 45 with Graves disease.

This clonotype was observed a handful of times. This chain joins TRBV2 and TRBJ1-3, with D perhaps TRBD1 (5 bases). The germline V gene has CDR1 SNHLY and CDR2 FYNNEI. The CDR3 is made up of 18 amino acids. Trimming pared 7 bases from V and 0 bases from J, leaving 22 bases between. CDR3 DNA: TGTGCCAGCATCTCCCCGAGTGGGGGTATGGACTCTGGAAACACCATATATTTT. This encodes CASISPSGGMDSGNTIYF. The whole variable domain, filled in from reference TRBV2 and TRBJ1-3, reads EPEVTQTPSHQVTQMGQEVILRCVPISNHLYFYWYRQILGQKVEFLVSFYNNEISEKSEIFDDQFSVERPDGSNFTLKIRSTKLEDSAMYFCASISPSGGMDSGNTIYFGEGSWLTVV.

This clonotype was found a few times. The chain links TRBV20-1 to TRBJ2-7, with 7 bases fitting TRBD1. The junction had 5 bases not matched to a gene; V was cut back by 2 bases and J by 4 bases. Germline assignment: CDR1 DFQATT and CDR2 SNEGSKA (reference sequence). The CDR3 is 13 residues long. The CDR3 sequence: CSARNTRGYEQYF. The CDR3 DNA reads as TGCAGTGCTAGAAATACCAGGGGGTACGAGCAGTACTTC.

This clonotype was seen many times. The chain has TRBV20-1 and TRBJ1-4; D is possibly TRBD1 (6 bases). The CDR3 is 11 amino acids. Germline V gene lookup returns CDR1 DFQATT and CDR2 SNEGSKA (reference sequence). V lost 8 bases, J lost 8 bases, and 12 bases lay in between. The CDR3 reads CSPGVGEKLFF. CDR3 DNA: TGCAGTCCAGGGGTTGGAGAAAAACTGTTTTTT.

The chain combines TRBV9 with TRBJ2-3, with 11 bases that match TRBD2. CDR1 and CDR2 (germline): SGDLS, YYNGEE. V lost 2 bases and J lost 6; bases outside the gene matches: 8. The CDR3 has 16 amino acids. The CDR3: CASSVLAGGAPDTQYF. The CDR3 coding sequence is TGTGCCAGCAGCGTTTTAGCGGGAGGGGCCCCGGATACGCAGTATTTT. Based on the CDR3 plus reference TRBV9 and TRBJ2-3, the full variable domain is DSGVTQTPKHLITATGQRVTLRCSPRSGDLSVYWYQQSLDQGLQFLIQYYNGEERAKGNILERFSAQQFPDLHSELNLSSLELGDSALYFCASSVLAGGAPDTQYFGPGTRLTVL.

CDR3 sequence: CASSLLQATAPTF. CDR3 coding DNA: TGTGCCAGCAGCTTATTACAGGCTACGGCGCCCACCTTC. V and J are TRBV7-9 and TRBJ1-2; possible D gene TRBD1, 5 bases. This CDR3 contains 13 residues. The germline V and J ends were trimmed by 2 bases and 13 bases, with 17 bases remaining between them. Germline V gene lookup returns CDR1 SEHNR and CDR2 FQNEAQ (reference sequence).

In its sample, this clonotype was seen a few times. A much more abundant neighbour one base away suggests this may be a read error. The chain links TRBV7-8 to TRBJ2-3; 9 bases fit TRBD2. Germline lookup yields CDR1 SGHVS and CDR2 FQNEAQ. The length of the CDR3 is 16 residues. CDR3 region: CASSPPSGIGTDTRYF. The CDR3 DNA is TGTGCCAGCAGCCCTCCTAGCGGGATTGGCACAGATACGCGGTATTTT.

The rearrangement links TRBV18 to TRBJ1-5, with no clear D. The V and J ends lost 0 bases and 7 bases respectively, with 10 bases between them. CDR3 size: 14 residues. The germline V gene encodes CDR1 KGHSH and CDR2 LQKENI. Here the CDR3 reads CASSPPPGHQPQHF. For the CDR3, the DNA is TGTGCCAGCTCACCACCGCCAGGCCACCAGCCCCAGCATTTT.